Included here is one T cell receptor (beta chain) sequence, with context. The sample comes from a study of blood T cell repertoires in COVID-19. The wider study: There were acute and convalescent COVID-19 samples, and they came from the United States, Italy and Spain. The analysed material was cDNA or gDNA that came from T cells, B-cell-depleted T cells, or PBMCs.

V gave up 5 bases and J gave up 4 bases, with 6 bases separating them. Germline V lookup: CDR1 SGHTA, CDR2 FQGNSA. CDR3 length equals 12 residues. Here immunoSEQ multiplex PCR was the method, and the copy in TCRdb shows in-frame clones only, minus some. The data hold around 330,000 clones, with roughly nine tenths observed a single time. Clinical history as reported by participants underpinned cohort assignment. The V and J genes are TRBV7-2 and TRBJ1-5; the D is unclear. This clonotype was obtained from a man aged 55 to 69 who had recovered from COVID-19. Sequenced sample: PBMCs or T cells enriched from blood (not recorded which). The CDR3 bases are TGTGCCAGCAGCGTCTATAATCAGCCCCAGCATTTT. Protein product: CASSVYNQPQHF.